This T cell receptor (beta chain) was recorded in a study of blood T cell repertoires in COVID-19 (dated by TCRdb to 2018 to 2021). Study-wide context: Collaborator samples came from the United States, Italy and Spain and covered acute and convalescent phases of COVID-19. The prospective study material was composed of cDNA or gDNA derived from T cells, B-cell-depleted T cells, or PBMCs. Deeply sampled blood TCRbeta repertoires from subjects exposed to, actively infected with, or recovered from COVID-19 were included in the dataset. A freely available public database, intended as a resource for researchers studying the immune response to SARS-CoV-2, is where the repertoires were released. Samples came from the ongoing ImmuneRACE study (first 160 participants) plus 1,254 subjects from 6 global collaborators. The sample metadata nearly always contained a de-identified subject ID, COVID-19 status, age in years and sex. Where available, HLA class I and class II types were obtained from metadata supplied by the sample provider rather than from assay-based typing.

The collaborating institutions used their own protocols to collect whole blood in K2EDTA tubes. For TCRbeta analysis, collaborators shipped samples as frozen whole blood, isolated PBMCs, or DNA extracted from either of those sample types. Paper-wide results and their limitations: The quantity of clinical and demographic metadata differed by source and by participant and was supplied without curation.

TCRbeta CDR3 regions were amplified from genomic DNA using the immunoSEQ Assay, a bias-controlled multiplex PCR. The study's own analysis went as follows. Nucleated cell counts per sample were estimated from amplification of reference gene primers within the assay. To quantify the absolute abundance of each unique TCRbeta CDR3 rearrangement, sequence reads were collapsed and filtered. For each sample, productive Simpson clonality was calculated by taking the square root of Simpson's diversity index across productive rearrangements. The table comes from immuneACCESS by way of TCRdb, which keeps in-frame sequences with V and J called. Part of the clones is missing from these tables; in studies checked, under half for an unresolved V gene and the rest for unknown reasons. That table supplies the V and J calls and clone size; D and trimming were determined from the DNA. The sample table records more than 70,000 clones; about 90% of these occur just once. The ten most abundant clones make up under 3% of the sample.

In regard to this clone: The specificity of this receptor is unknown. No much larger clonotype is one base removed from it; base qualities were not supplied.

The junction shows trimming of 4 bases on V and 4 bases on J, and the gene matches do not reach 9 bases of it. Reading the germline V gene gives CDR1 SGHDT and CDR2 YYEEEE. There are 15 amino acids in the CDR3, from cysteine to phenylalanine inclusive. Here the CDR3 DNA is all that survives: 45 bases in frame from base 1. The sequencing sample was made of peripheral blood. The chain is encoded by TRBV5-6 joined to TRBJ1-1, with 8 bases matching TRBD1. The clonotype originates from a woman in her fifties or sixties with active or convalescent COVID-19. The DNA is TGTGCCAGCAGCGTTTGGACAGGACAGGGCACTGAAGCTTTCTTT. This is translated as CASSVWTGQGTEAFF.